What follows are 9 T cell receptor beta chains derived from one specimen sequenced in a study of Tregs in tolerant kidney transplant recipients. The nonmyeloablative bone marrow transplants came from related graft donors, with transient mixed chimerism. Generated by immunoSEQ multiplex PCR, the TCRdb table keeps only in-frame clones and is missing some. In all, the sample yields around 33,000 clones. This specimen was CD4+ T cells from blood (PBMCs), taken 24 months after the transplant. These TCRs come from a human patient who received a combined kidney and bone marrow transplant. The T cells may partly be graft donor cells.

Details on this clone: The CDR3 end lies 3 residues beyond the end of the read and is filled in from the germline J gene. The chain employs TRBV19 and TRBJ1-6; possibly TRBD1 for D (5 bases). The ends were cut back, 4 bases at V and 9 bases at J, with 10 bases in the middle. Germline-derived CDR1 and CDR2 are LNHDA and SQIVND (reference sequence). This CDR3 region has 13 residues. CDR3 sequence: CASSTGFSSPLHF. The CDR3 DNA, read in part, is TGTGCCAGTAGTACAGGGTTTAGTTCACCC.

Points on this clone: The read ends 3 residues shy of where the CDR3 ends; the end is completed using the germline J gene. The chain carries TRBV13 and TRBJ2-7, with D maybe TRBD1 (6 bases). CDR1 and CDR2 from the germline V gene are PRHDT and FYEKMQ (reference sequence). Deletions cut 5 bases from V and 6 bases from J, with 17 bases between. This CDR3 is 14 amino acids long. CDR3 DNA (partial): TGTGCCAGCAGCGCCCCCCCCAGGGGTAGCGAG. Its protein product is CASSAPPRGSE. The entire CDR3 reads CASSAPPRGSEQYF.

As for this clone: The read ends 3 residues shy of where the CDR3 ends; the end is completed using the germline J gene. The J gene is TRBJ2-7, the V gene TRBV19; D remains unclear. The length of the CDR3 is 13 residues. Deletions cut 5 bases from V and 3 bases from J, with 11 bases between. Germline CDR1 LNHDA, CDR2 SQIVND (reference sequence). CDR3 DNA (partial): TGTGCCAGTAGTCCCCCGGTCGTCTACGAG. As protein: CASSPPVVYE. The whole CDR3 region reads CASSPPVVYEQYF.

The CDR3 protein is CASSQDSNSGANVLTF. The sequenced CDR3 bases are TGTGCCAGCAGTCAAGATTCCAACTCTGGGGCCAACGTC. The chain combines TRBV2 with TRBJ2-6, with D uncertain. The CDR3 goes on 3 residues after the read ends, and that part is filled in from the germline J gene. Between the trimmed V and J ends, which lost 5 bases and 0 bases, there was a span of 11 bases. CDR3 length equals 16 residues. Germline V gene data show CDR1 as SNHLY and CDR2 as FYNNEI.

Notes on this clone: The CDR3 extends 3 residues past the end of the read, so its final part is completed from the germline J gene. The rearrangement links TRBV10-3 to TRBJ2-5, with 7 bases identical to TRBD1. V was pared by 4 bases and J by 2 bases, with 4 bases of the junction left unmatched. The germline gives CDR1 ENHRY, CDR2 SYGVKD. CDR3 length: 14 residues. The covered CDR3 bases are TGTGCCATCAGTGCAGTCAGGGGGCAAGAGACC. As protein: CAISAVRGQET. The entire CDR3 protein is CAISAVRGQETQYF.

As regards this clone: The read comes to an end 3 residues before the CDR3 does, leaving the germline J gene to fill in the end. The chain recombines TRBV16 with TRBJ1-5; weak D call: TRBD1 (5 bases). V was pared by 0 bases and J by 5 bases, with 8 bases between. CDR1 and CDR2 (germline): KGHSY, FQNENV. The CDR3 runs to 14 residues. The CDR3 DNA, read in part, is TGTGCCAGCAGCCAATCGACCAGGGATCAGCCC. Protein: CASSQSTRDQP. The entire CDR3 is CASSQSTRDQPQHF.

CDR3: CASRDRVGETQYF. CDR3 DNA (partial): TGTGCCAGTAGAGACAGGGTCGGAGAGACC. The V and J genes are TRBV19 and TRBJ2-5, with 7 bases that match TRBD1. Coverage ceases 3 residues before the CDR3 finishes, and the germline J gene fills in the end. J gave up 4 bases and V 6 bases, and 5 bases lay outside the gene matches. Germline CDR1 reads LNHDA; CDR2 reads SQIVND (reference sequence). This CDR3 spans 13 amino acids.

Points on this clone: The read ends 3 residues before the CDR3 terminus; that terminus is restored from the germline J gene. The chain is built from TRBV7-2 and TRBJ2-3, with D tentatively TRBD1 (6 bases). Germline-derived CDR1 and CDR2 are SGHTA and FQGNSA. The CDR3 has 15 amino acids. V lost 1 base and J 2 bases, leaving 10 bases between the germline ends. Partial CDR3 DNA: TGTGCCAGCAGCTTAGTTGTGGGGGCCACAGATACG. It yields the protein CASSLVVGATDT. The entire CDR3 sequence reads CASSLVVGATDTQYF.

On this clone: The CDR3 end lies 3 residues beyond the end of the read and is filled in from the germline J gene. The gene calls are TRBV28 and TRBJ2-7; D remains ambiguous. Looked up from germline, CDR1 is MDHEN and CDR2 is SYDVKM. The CDR3 spans 15 residues. The V and J ends lost 7 bases and 0 bases respectively, with 16 bases between them. CDR3 amino acids: CASNPVSGSSYEQYF. The covered CDR3 bases are TGTGCCAGCAACCCCGTTTCTGGTAGCTCCTACGAG.